The subject of this entry is one TCR beta chain. This sample was taken from a study of blood T cell repertoires in COVID-19. The CDR3 contains 13 residues. The V end lost 6 bases, the J end lost 1 base, and 10 bases lay between the germline ends. The assay was immunoSEQ multiplex PCR, and TCRdb's table has in-frame clones only and misses some. The table shows approximately 150,000 clones, with around 84% occurring only once. The chain recombines TRBV23-1 with TRBJ2-7; TRBD1 might be the D (6 bases). TRBV23-1 is an ORF; its function is uncertain. Sequencing was performed on peripheral blood. This clonotype was sampled from a woman in her forties or fifties in a cohort sampled during active or convalescent COVID-19. In nucleotides, the CDR3 is TGCGCCAGCAGACCGGACAGATCCTACGAGCAGTACTTC. It yields the protein CASRPDRSYEQYF.